These 21 T cell receptor beta chains were sequenced from one sample in a study of blood T cells in healthy people across ages. A sample-barcoded 5' primer and a J-beta primer mix were used in a second PCR of roughly 6 to 11 cycles. TCRdb reprocessed the 5' RACE reads with MiXCR, giving one entry per CDR3 protein. The data hold around 1,700,000 distinct CDR3 sequences, with roughly 27% observed a single time. The sample taken for sequencing was blood. These receptor sequences come from a woman in her 30s in good health.

V is TRBV12-3 or TRBV12-4 and J is TRBJ2-1; 9 bases fit TRBD1. The CDR3 spans 16 residues. Trimming took 3 bases from V and 2 from J; bases not matched to a gene: 5. The CDR3, as DNA: TGTGCCAGCAGTTTGGGGGGGGACAGGGCCTACAATGAGCAGTTCTTC. Its protein product is CASSLGGDRAYNEQFF.

The chain carries TRBV6-1 and TRBJ2-1, with 8 bases lining up with TRBD2. V shed 1 base, J shed 10 bases, and the junction held 9 bases outside the gene matches. This CDR3 spans 15 amino acids. CDR1 is MNHNS and CDR2 is SASEGT in the germline V gene. In nucleotides, the CDR3 is TGTGCCAGCAGTGAAGGGACCATAGCGGGGAGGGAGCAGTTCTTC. Its protein is CASSEGTIAGREQFF.

J is TRBJ2-1 and V is TRBV6-2 or TRBV6-3; TRBD2 matches at 9 bases. The CDR3 sequence is 18 residues long. V lost 0 bases and J lost 3; bases outside the gene matches: 9. Germline V gene lookup returns CDR1 MNHEY and CDR2 SVGEGT. The CDR3 region is CASSYSGLTSGNYNEQFF. The CDR3, as DNA: TGTGCCAGCAGTTACTCGGGGTTGACTAGCGGAAACTACAATGAGCAGTTCTTC.

J is TRBJ1-5 and V is TRBV7-2; TRBD1 is a possible D gene (6 bases). The CDR3 spans 14 residues. V gave up 2 bases and J gave up 11 bases, with 16 bases separating them. Germline-derived CDR1 and CDR2 are SGHTA and FQGNSA. Here the CDR3 reads CASSLKAGAGAQHF. Written as DNA, the CDR3 is TGTGCCAGCAGCTTAAAAGCGGGGGCAGGGGCCCAGCATTTT.

This clonotype has a count of ten or more. This chain links TRBV10-3 with TRBJ2-4; no definite D call. This CDR3 spans 16 amino acids. Trimming removed 0 bases at V and 1 base at J, with 10 bases between. Germline loops: CDR1 ENHRY, CDR2 SYGVKD. The CDR3 DNA sequence: TGTGCCATCAGTGAGTCGAAATTGGAGGCCAAAAACATTCAGTACTTC. Residues: CAISESKLEAKNIQYF.

The sample holds a few counts of this clonotype. The chain recombines TRBV10-2 with TRBJ2-2; a weak D match, TRBD2 (6 bases). In germline, CDR1 is WSHSY, CDR2 SAAADI. The V end lost 10 bases, the J end lost 4 bases, and 16 bases lay between the germline ends. This CDR3 is built from 14 residues. DNA of the CDR3: TGCGCCACCGGGGTTTTGGGGGGCACCGGGGAGCTGTTTTTT. This encodes CATGVLGGTGELFF.

The rearrangement joins TRBV5-5 to TRBJ2-5; D possibly corresponds to TRBD1 (6 bases). This CDR3 is built from 14 residues. V lost 4 bases and J 4 bases, leaving 14 bases between the germline ends. Germline V gives CDR1 SGHKS, CDR2 YYEKEE (reference sequence). The DNA of the CDR3 is TGTGCCAGCAGCAACAGGGTAGGAGGAGAGACCCAGTACTTC. Protein: CASSNRVGGETQYF.

This chain joins TRBV20-1 and TRBJ2-1, with 11 bases that match TRBD2. This CDR3 has 16 amino acids. The junction had 17 bases not matched to a gene; V was cut back by 6 bases and J by 10 bases. Germline CDR1 is DFQATT and CDR2 is SNEGSKA (reference sequence). For the CDR3, the DNA is TGCAGTGCCTCCATCGGGCGACTAGCGGGACTCAGCGAGCAGTTCTTC. Residues: CSASIGRLAGLSEQFF.

In this sample, this clonotype turned up a few times. The rearrangement joins TRBV5-1 to TRBJ1-2; a weak D match, TRBD1 (5 bases). This CDR3 is 15 amino acids long. CDR1 SGHRS and CDR2 YFSETQ come from the germline V gene. V lost 4 bases and J 1 base, leaving 14 bases between the germline ends. DNA of the CDR3: TGCGCCAGCAGCCTGGGGTCCGACAGTAACTATGGCTACACCTTC. Encoded protein: CASSLGSDSNYGYTF. Full variable domain (missing parts from reference TRBV5-1 and TRBJ1-2): KAGVTQTPRYLIKTRGQQVTLSCSPISGHRSVSWYQQTPGQGLQFLFEYFSETQRNKGNFPGRFSGRQFSNSRSEMNVSTLELGDSALYLCASSLGSDSNYGYTFGSGTRLTVV.

This clonotype was counted between two and nine times. This chain links TRBV7-2 with TRBJ1-2, with D possibly being TRBD1 (5 bases). CDR1 SGHTA and CDR2 FQGNSA come from the germline V gene. The CDR3 is 16 residues long. V lost 3 bases and J lost 4, with 18 bases in between. The DNA for the CDR3 is TGTGCCAGCAGCTTGAGATCCGGGACGGCTATCTATGGCTACACCTTC. Encoded protein: CASSLRSGTAIYGYTF.

About this clonotype: The junction and the germline gene differ at one end; a read error may be behind it. This chain connects TRBV7-6 to TRBJ2-1, with TRBD2 identical over 12 bases. CDR1 is SGHVS and CDR2 is FNYEAQ in the germline V gene. The CDR3 loop spans 17 amino acids. CDR3 coding DNA: TGTGCCAGCAGCTTAGTGACTAGCGGGAGATACAGGGATGAGCAGGTCTTC. Its translation is CASSLVTSGRYRDEQVF.

V and J are TRBV20-1 and TRBJ2-5; possible D gene TRBD1, 6 bases. CDR1 is DFQATT, CDR2 SNEGSKA, per germline (reference sequence). This CDR3 comprises 12 residues. Trimming removed 8 bases from V and 1 base from J, with 11 bases in between. The CDR3 here is CSSYRVQETQYF. DNA for the CDR3: TGCAGTTCTTACAGGGTCCAAGAGACCCAGTACTTC.

The V gene is TRBV20-1, the J gene TRBJ2-5; D tentatively fits TRBD1 or TRBD2 (5 bases each). Germline values: CDR1 DFQATT, CDR2 SNEGSKA (reference sequence). This CDR3 is built from 13 residues. With 2 bases removed from V and 4 bases from J, the gap between germline ends came to 11 bases. CDR3 sequence reads: CSARWGSGETQYF. The CDR3 DNA reads TGCAGTGCTAGATGGGGGTCGGGAGAGACCCAGTACTTC.

The chain has TRBV20-1 and TRBJ1-2; a possible D gene is TRBD1 (5 bases). The CDR3 loop spans 13 amino acids. In germline, CDR1 is DFQATT, CDR2 SNEGSKA (reference sequence). Trimming stripped 5 bases from V and 1 base from J, with 11 bases between. The CDR3 here is CSADWDRNYGYTF. The CDR3 DNA sequence: TGCAGTGCTGACTGGGACCGTAACTATGGCTACACCTTC.

The CDR3 DNA reads TGTGCCAGCGCTTCCTTCCACAGGGACGGGGCGGTTGAAGCTTTCTTT. Translation: CASASFHRDGAVEAFF. The V gene is TRBV12-3 or TRBV12-4, the J gene TRBJ1-1, with a weak D call TRBD1 (6 bases). Trimming took 8 bases from V and 7 from J, leaving 26 bases between them. This CDR3 is built from 16 residues.

This clonotype was observed at least ten times. In DNA form, the CDR3 reads TGTGCCAGCAGACCGGGACTAGTCCCCGAGCAGTACTTC. Its translation: CASRPGLVPEQYF. The chain employs TRBV6-5 and TRBJ2-7; 8 nucleotides line up with TRBD2. V lost 6 bases, J lost 6 bases, and 7 bases stayed unmatched. CDR1 MNHEY and CDR2 SVGAGI come from the germline V gene. The CDR3 consists of 13 residues.

This clonotype was counted at least ten times. This rearrangement joins TRBV10-3 to TRBJ2-2; 10 positions match TRBD1. Germline CDR1 ENHRY, CDR2 SYGVKD. Trimming at V came to 8 bases and at J to 3 bases, leaving 6 bases not matched to a gene. The CDR3 consists of 15 residues. The CDR3 reads CAISTGTGDTGELFF. CDR3 DNA sequence: TGTGCCATCTCAACCGGGACAGGGGACACCGGGGAGCTGTTTTTT.

This chain connects TRBV20-1 to TRBJ2-7; 7 bases line up with TRBD2. Per germline, CDR1 DFQATT and CDR2 SNEGSKA (reference sequence). J lost 1 base, V lost 1 base, and 10 bases had no gene match. The CDR3 is 16 amino acids. This CDR3 reads CSARASRLARSYEQYF. CDR3 nucleotide sequence: TGCAGTGCTAGAGCATCTCGACTAGCTCGGTCCTACGAGCAGTACTTC.

Regarding this clonotype: Its ends do not fully match the called genes, so a read error is possible. The V and J genes are TRBV10-2 and TRBJ1-2; D may be TRBD1 (5 bases). From germline, CDR1 is WSHSY and CDR2 SAAADI. The CDR3 is 12 residues long. The CDR3 DNA sequence: TGCGTCAGCAGTGGCGAGGGGAACGGCTACACCTTC. This sequence encodes CVSSGEGNGYTF.

This clonotype was seen many times. The V and J genes are TRBV6-6 and TRBJ2-5; 8 positions agree with TRBD2. Germline trimming cut 2 bases from V and 5 bases from J; bases unmatched to any gene: 10. The CDR3 is made up of 16 amino acids. CDR1 is MNHNY, CDR2 SVGAGI, per germline (reference sequence). The chain's CDR3 is CASSYMSSGVQETQYF. CDR3 DNA: TGTGCCAGCAGTTACATGAGTAGCGGGGTCCAGGAGACCCAGTACTTC.

This clonotype was recorded many times. The CDR3 is CASSLAQGATQYF. The DNA of the CDR3 is TGTGCCAGCAGTTTAGCCCAGGGGGCTACGCAGTATTTT. The gene calls are TRBV12-3 or TRBV12-4 and TRBJ2-3; 8 nucleotides line up with TRBD1. The CDR3 loop spans 13 amino acids. J lost 8 bases, V lost 0 bases, and 1 base had no gene match.